Included here is one T cell receptor beta chain sequence, with context. The bulk TCR libraries were made with methods described before and with listed TCR primers. In TCRdb, the PCR reads were re-called with MiXCR into one record per CDR3 protein. The sample records about 70,000 distinct CDR3 sequences, approximately 17% being singletons. The ends were cut back, 4 bases at V and 5 bases at J, with 14 bases in the middle. Germline V gene sequence: CDR1 GTSNPN, CDR2 SVGIG (reference sequence). CDR3 length: 14 amino acids. The source of the sample is a study of molecular identifiers for immune sequencing clone quantification.

Sequencing was done on a sample of naive CD8+ T cells from blood, with Jurkat cell RNA spiked in. Subset given: FACS-sorted CD8+CD4-CCR7+CD45RA+ naive T cells. This sequence originates from a human donor in good health. Some libraries in this study had Jurkat cell RNA spiked in. The V call is TRBV30, the J call TRBJ2-2; possibly TRBD2 for D (6 bases). The CDR3: CAWNTGVNTGELFF. The CDR3 nucleotides read TGTGCCTGGAATACGGGGGTAAATACCGGGGAGCTGTTTTTT.